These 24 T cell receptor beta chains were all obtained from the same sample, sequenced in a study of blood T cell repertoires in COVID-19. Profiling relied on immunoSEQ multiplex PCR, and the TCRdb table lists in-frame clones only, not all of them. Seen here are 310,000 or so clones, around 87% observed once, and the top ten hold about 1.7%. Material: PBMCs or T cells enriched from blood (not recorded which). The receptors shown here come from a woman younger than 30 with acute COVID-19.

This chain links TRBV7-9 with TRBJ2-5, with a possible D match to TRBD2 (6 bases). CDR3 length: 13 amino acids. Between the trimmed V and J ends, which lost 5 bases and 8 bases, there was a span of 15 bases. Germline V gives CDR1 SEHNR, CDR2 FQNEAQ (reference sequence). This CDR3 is CASSPTSQVTQYF. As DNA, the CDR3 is TGTGCCAGCAGCCCCACTAGCCAAGTAACCCAGTACTTC.

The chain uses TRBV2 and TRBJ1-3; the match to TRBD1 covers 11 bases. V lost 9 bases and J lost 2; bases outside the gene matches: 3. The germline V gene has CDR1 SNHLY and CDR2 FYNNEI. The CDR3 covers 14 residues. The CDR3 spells CASRGQGAGNTIYF. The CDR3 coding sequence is TGTGCCAGTAGGGGACAGGGGGCTGGAAACACCATATATTTT. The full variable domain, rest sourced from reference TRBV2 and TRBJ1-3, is EPEVTQTPSHQVTQMGQEVILRCVPISNHLYFYWYRQILGQKVEFLVSFYNNEISEKSEIFDDQFSVERPDGSNFTLKIRSTKLEDSAMYFCASRGQGAGNTIYFGEGSWLTVV.

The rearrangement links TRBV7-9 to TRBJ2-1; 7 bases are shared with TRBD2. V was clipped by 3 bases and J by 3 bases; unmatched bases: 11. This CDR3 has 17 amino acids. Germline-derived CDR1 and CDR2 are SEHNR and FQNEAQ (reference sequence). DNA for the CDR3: TGTGCCAGCAGCTTGGGTTACGTAGCGGGCCTCTACAATGAGCAGTTCTTC. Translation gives CASSLGYVAGLYNEQFF.

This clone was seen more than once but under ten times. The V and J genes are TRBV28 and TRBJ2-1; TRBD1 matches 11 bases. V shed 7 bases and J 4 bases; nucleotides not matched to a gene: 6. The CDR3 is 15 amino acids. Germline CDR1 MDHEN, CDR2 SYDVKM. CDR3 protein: CASTQWDRGYNEQFF. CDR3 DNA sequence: TGTGCCAGCACCCAGTGGGACAGGGGGTACAATGAGCAGTTCTTC. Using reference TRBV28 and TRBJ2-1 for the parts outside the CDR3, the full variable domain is DVKVTQSSRYLVKRTGEKVFLECVQDMDHENMFWYRQDPGLGLRLIYFSYDVKMKEKGDIPEGYSVSREKKERFSLILESASTNQTSMYLCASTQWDRGYNEQFFGPGTRLTVL.

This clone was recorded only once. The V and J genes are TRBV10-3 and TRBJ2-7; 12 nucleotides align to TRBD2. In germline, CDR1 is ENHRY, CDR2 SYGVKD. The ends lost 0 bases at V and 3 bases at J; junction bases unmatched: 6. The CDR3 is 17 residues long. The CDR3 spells CAISESPRLAGVYEQYF. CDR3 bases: TGTGCCATCAGTGAGTCCCCCCGACTAGCGGGAGTCTACGAGCAGTACTTC.

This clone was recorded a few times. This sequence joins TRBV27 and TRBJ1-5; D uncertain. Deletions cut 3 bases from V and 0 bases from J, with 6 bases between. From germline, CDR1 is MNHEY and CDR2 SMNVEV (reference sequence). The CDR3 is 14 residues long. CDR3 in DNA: TGTGCCAGCAGTTTCGGTAATAGCAATCAGCCCCAGCATTTT. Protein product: CASSFGNSNQPQHF.

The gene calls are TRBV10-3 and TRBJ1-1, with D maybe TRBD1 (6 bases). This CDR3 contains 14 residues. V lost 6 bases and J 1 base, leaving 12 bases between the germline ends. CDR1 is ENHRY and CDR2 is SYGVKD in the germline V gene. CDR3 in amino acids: CAISRDIENTEAFF. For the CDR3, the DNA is TGTGCCATCAGCCGGGACATCGAGAACACTGAAGCTTTCTTT.

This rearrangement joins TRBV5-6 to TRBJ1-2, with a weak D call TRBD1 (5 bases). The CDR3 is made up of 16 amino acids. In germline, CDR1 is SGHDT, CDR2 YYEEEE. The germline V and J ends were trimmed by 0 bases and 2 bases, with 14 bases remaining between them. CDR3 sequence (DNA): TGTGCCAGCAGCTTGGAGGTAGGCAGGGTGAACTATGGCTACACCTTC. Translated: CASSLEVGRVNYGYTF.

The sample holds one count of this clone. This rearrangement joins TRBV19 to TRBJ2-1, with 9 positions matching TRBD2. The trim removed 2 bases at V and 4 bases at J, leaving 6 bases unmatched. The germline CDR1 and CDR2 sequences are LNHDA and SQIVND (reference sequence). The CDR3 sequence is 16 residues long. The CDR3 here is CASSITSGRKYNEQFF. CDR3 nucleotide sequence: TGTGCCAGTAGTATAACTAGCGGGCGTAAGTACAATGAGCAGTTCTTC.

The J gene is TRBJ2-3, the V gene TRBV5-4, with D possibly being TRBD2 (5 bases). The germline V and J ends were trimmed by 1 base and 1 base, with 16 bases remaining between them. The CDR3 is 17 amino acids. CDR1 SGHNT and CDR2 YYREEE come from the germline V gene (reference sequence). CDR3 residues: CASSLRLAGFGTDTQYF. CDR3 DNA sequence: TGTGCCAGCAGCTTGCGACTTGCGGGCTTTGGCACAGATACGCAGTATTTT. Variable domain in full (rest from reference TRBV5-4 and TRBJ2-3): ETGVTQSPTHLIKTRGQQVTLRCSSQSGHNTVSWYQQALGQGPQFIFQYYREEENGRGNFPPRFSGLQFPNYSSELNVNALELDDSALYLCASSLRLAGFGTDTQYFGPGTRLTVL.

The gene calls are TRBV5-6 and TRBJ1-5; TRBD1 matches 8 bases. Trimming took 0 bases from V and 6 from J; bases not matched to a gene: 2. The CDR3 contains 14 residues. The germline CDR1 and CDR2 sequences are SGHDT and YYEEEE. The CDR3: CASSLGQGSQPQHF. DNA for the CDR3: TGTGCCAGCAGCTTGGGACAGGGGAGTCAGCCCCAGCATTTT.

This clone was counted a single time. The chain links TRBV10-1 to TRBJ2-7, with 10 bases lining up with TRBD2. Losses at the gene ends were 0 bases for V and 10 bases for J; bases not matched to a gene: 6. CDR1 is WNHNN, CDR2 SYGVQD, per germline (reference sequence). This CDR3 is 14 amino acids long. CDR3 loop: CASSESLGLAAQYF. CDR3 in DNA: TGCGCCAGCAGTGAGTCGCTTGGACTAGCGGCTCAGTACTTC.

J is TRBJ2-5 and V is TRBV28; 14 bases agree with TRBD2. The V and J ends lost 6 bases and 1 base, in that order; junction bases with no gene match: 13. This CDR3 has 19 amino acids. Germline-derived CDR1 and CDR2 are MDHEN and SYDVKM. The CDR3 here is CASSPLGTSGGLLQETQYF. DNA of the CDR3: TGTGCCAGCAGCCCCCTAGGGACTAGCGGGGGCCTACTCCAAGAGACCCAGTACTTC.

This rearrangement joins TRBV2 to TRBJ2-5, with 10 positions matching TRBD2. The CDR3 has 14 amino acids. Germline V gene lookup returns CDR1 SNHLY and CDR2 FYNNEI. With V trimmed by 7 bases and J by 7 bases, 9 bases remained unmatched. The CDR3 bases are TGTGCCAGCACTGTAGCGGGAGGCGGCGGGACCCAGTACTTC. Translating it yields CASTVAGGGGTQYF. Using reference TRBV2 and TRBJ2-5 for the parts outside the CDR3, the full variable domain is EPEVTQTPSHQVTQMGQEVILRCVPISNHLYFYWYRQILGQKVEFLVSFYNNEISEKSEIFDDQFSVERPDGSNFTLKIRSTKLEDSAMYFCASTVAGGGGTQYFGPGTRLLVL.

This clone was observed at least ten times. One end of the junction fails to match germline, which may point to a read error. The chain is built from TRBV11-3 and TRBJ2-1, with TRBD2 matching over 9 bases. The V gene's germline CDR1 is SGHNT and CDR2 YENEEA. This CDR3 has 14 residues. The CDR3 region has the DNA TGTGCCAGCAGCTTAGATAGTAGCGGGAGCCCCCGAATCTTC. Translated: CASSLDSSGSPRIF.

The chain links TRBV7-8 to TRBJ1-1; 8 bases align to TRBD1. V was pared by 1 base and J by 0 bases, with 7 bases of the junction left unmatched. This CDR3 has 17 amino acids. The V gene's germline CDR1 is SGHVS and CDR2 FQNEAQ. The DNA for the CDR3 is TGTGCCAGCAGCTTAGGTACAGGGGGGAAGGTGAACACTGAAGCTTTCTTT. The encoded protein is CASSLGTGGKVNTEAFF.

This chain's CDR3 is CASSEFASGSYEQYF. The DNA for the CDR3 is TGTGCCAGCAGTGAATTTGCTAGCGGGAGTTACGAGCAGTACTTC. The chain joins TRBV6-1 to TRBJ2-7; 10 bases agree with TRBD2. V shed 2 bases, J shed 4 bases, and the junction held 5 bases outside the gene matches. Germline values: CDR1 MNHNS, CDR2 SASEGT. The CDR3 runs to 15 residues.

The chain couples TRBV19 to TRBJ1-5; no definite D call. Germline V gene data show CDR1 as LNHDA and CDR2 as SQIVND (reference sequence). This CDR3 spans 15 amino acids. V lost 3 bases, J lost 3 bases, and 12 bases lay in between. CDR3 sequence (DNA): TGTGCCAGTAGTATCGTTTCAGTCCCCAATCAGCCCCAGCATTTT. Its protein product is CASSIVSVPNQPQHF.

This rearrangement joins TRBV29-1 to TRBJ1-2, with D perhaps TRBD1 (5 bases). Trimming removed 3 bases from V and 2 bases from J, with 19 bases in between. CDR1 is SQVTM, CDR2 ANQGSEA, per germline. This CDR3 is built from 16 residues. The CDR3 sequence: CSVDEAGYSRNYGYTF. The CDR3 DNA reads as TGCAGCGTTGATGAGGCAGGGTATAGTAGAAACTATGGCTACACCTTC.

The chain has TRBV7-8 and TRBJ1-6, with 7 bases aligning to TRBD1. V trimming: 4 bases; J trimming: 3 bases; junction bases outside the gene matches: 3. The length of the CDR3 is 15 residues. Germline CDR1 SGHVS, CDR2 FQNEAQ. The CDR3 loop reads CASSWGQNYNSPLHF. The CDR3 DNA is TGTGCCAGCAGCTGGGGACAGAACTATAATTCACCCCTCCACTTT. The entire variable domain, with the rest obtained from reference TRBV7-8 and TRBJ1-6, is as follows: GAGVSQSPRYKVAKRGQDVALRCDPISGHVSLFWYQQALGQGPEFLTYFQNEAQLDKSGLPSDRFFAERPEGSVSTLKIQRTQQEDSAVYLCASSWGQNYNSPLHFGNGTRLTVT.

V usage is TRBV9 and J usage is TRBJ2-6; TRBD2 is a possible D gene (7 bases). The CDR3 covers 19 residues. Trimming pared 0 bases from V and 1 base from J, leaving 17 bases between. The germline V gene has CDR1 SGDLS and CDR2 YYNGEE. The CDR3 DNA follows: TGTGCCAGCAGCGTAGATCCGGGGAGGGGGGCTTCTGGGGCCAACGTCCTGACTTTC. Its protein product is CASSVDPGRGASGANVLTF.

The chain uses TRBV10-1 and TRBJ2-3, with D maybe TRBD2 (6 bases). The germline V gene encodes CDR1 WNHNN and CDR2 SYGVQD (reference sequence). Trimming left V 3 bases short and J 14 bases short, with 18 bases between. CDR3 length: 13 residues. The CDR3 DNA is TGCGCCAGCAGTGAACTAGCTCCTAGCCCGGGGTATTTT. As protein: CASSELAPSPGYF.

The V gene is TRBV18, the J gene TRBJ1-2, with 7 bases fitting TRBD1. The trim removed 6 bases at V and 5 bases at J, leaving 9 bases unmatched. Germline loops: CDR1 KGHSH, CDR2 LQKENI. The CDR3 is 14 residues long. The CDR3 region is CASSQAGTAYGYTF. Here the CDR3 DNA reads TGTGCCAGCTCGCAAGCCGGGACAGCGTATGGCTACACCTTC. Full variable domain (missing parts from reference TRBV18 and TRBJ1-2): NAGVMQNPRHLVRRRGQEARLRCSPMKGHSHVYWYRQLPEEGLKFMVYLQKENIIDESGMPKERFSAEFPKEGPSILRIQQVVRGDSAAYFCASSQAGTAYGYTFGSGTRLTVV.

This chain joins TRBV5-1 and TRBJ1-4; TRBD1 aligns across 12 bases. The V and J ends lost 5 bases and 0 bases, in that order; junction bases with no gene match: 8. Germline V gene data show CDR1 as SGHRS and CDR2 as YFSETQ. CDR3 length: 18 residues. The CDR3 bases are TGCGCCAGCAGGCTGGGGGACAGGGGGCAGGCAACTAATGAAAAACTGTTTTTT. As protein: CASRLGDRGQATNEKLFF.